The present T cell receptor (beta chain) was sequenced within a study of blood T cell repertoires in COVID-19. As for the study in general: Acute and convalescent COVID-19 specimens originated in the United States, Italy and Spain. T cells, B-cell-depleted T cells, or PBMCs provided the cDNA or gDNA that served as material.

The germline V gene has CDR1 SQVTM and CDR2 ANQGSEA. CDR3 size: 12 residues. V was pared by 7 bases and J by 4 bases, with 6 bases of the junction left unmatched. In the study's own analysis: It was from reference gene primer amplification that nucleated cell counts were estimated. Libraries were prepared by immunoSEQ multiplex PCR; TCRdb keeps only in-frame clonotypes and omits some of them. V and J calls and clone size are given by that table; D and trimming were obtained from the DNA. Of under 300,000 clones listed, around four fifths were seen once; the top ten hold 6% to 7%. This clone has just a few counts.

Sequenced input: peripheral blood. The J gene is TRBJ1-2, the V gene TRBV29-1; 7 positions agree with TRBD1. This TCR came from an older woman with active or convalescent COVID-19. This CDR3 reads CSGYRGVYGYTF. The CDR3 DNA follows: TGCAGCGGCTACAGGGGCGTCTATGGCTACACCTTC.